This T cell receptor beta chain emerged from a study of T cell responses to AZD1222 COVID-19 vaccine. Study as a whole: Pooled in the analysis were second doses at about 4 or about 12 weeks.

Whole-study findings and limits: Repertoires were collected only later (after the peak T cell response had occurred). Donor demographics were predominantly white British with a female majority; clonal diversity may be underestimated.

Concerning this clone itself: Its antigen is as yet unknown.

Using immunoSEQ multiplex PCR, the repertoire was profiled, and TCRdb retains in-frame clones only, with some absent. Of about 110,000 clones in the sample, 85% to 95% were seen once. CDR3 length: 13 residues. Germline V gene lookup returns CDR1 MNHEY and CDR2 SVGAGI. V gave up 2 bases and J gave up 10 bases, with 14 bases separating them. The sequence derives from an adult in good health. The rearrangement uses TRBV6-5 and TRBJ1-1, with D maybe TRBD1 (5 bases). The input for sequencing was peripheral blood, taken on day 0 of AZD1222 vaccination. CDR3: CASSYGRVGGAFF. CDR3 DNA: TGTGCCAGCAGTTACGGACGGGTGGGGGGAGCTTTCTTT.